This T cell receptor beta chain was identified in a study of blood T cell repertoires in COVID-19. This clone showed up many times. Profiled with immunoSEQ multiplex PCR; TCRdb holds only in-frame clones, not every one. The data show 150,000 to 180,000 clones, with roughly 71% seen just once and 3.7% held by the top ten. V was pared by 6 bases and J by 7 bases, with 9 bases of the junction left unmatched. This CDR3 comprises 14 residues. Germline V gene data show CDR1 as KGHSH and CDR2 as LQKENI. V is TRBV18 and J is TRBJ1-2; 9 positions agree with TRBD1. Sequences were obtained from peripheral blood. This sequence was found in a woman over 75 with acute or convalescent COVID-19. CDR3 coding DNA: TGTGCCAGCTCTCCTGGGACAGGGCTAGTTGGCTACACCTTC. This codes for CASSPGTGLVGYTF. The full variable domain, its missing parts supplied by reference TRBV18 and TRBJ1-2, is NAGVMQNPRHLVRRRGQEARLRCSPMKGHSHVYWYRQLPEEGLKFMVYLQKENIIDESGMPKERFSAEFPKEGPSILRIQQVVRGDSAAYFCASSPGTGLVGYTFGSGTRLTVV.